This T cell receptor (beta chain) was recovered during a study of blood T cell repertoires in COVID-19. Study at large: Samples taken during acute and convalescent COVID-19 were collected in the United States, Italy and Spain.

The study recruited people aged roughly 18 to 100 years across around 24 US areas. Cohorts were based on clinical histories the participants reported. No more than 2 weeks before study entry, exposed participants had met a case of COVID-19. Using immunoSEQ multiplex PCR, the repertoire was profiled, and TCRdb retains in-frame clones only, with some absent. The sample lists some 300,000 clones, over 90% occurring once. Trimming removed 0 bases at V and 5 bases at J, with 9 bases between. Germline CDR1 and CDR2: SGHRS and YFSETQ. This CDR3 has 14 residues. This clone has a single count. The same CDR3 is also encoded by other DNA sequences in this sample.

Sample: PBMCs or T cells enriched from blood (not recorded which). The receptor was isolated from a young woman who had been exposed to COVID-19. This sequence joins TRBV5-1 and TRBJ1-5; D unresolved. The CDR3 loop is CASSLVGLDQPQHF. Written as DNA, the CDR3 is TGCGCCAGCAGCTTGGTCGGGTTGGATCAGCCCCAGCATTTT.